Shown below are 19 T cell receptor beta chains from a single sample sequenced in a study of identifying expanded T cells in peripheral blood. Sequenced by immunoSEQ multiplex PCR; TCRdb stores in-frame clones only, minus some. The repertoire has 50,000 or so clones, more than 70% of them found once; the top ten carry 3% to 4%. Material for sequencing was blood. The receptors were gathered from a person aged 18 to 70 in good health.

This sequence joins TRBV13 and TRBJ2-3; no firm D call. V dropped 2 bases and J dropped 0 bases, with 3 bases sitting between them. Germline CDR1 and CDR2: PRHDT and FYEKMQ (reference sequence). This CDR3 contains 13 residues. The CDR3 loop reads CASSLPSTDTQYF. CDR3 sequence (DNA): TGTGCCAGCAGCTTACCCAGCACAGATACGCAGTATTTT.

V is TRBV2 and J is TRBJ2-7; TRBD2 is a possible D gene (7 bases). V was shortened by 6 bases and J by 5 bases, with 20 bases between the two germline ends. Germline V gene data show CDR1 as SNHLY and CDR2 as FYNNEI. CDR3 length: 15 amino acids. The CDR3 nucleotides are TGTGCCAGCAGCGAGGGGGGACTAACGTGGGACGAGCAGTACTTC. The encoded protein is CASSEGGLTWDEQYF. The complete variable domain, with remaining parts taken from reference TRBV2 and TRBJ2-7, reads EPEVTQTPSHQVTQMGQEVILRCVPISNHLYFYWYRQILGQKVEFLVSFYNNEISEKSEIFDDQFSVERPDGSNFTLKIRSTKLEDSAMYFCASSEGGLTWDEQYFGPGTRLTVT.

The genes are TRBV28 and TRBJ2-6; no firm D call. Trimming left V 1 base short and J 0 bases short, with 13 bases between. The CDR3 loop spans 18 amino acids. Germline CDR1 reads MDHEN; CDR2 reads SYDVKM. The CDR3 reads CASSLSRVPSSGANVLTF. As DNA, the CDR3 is TGTGCCAGCAGTTTATCTCGCGTCCCGAGCTCTGGGGCCAACGTCCTGACTTTC.

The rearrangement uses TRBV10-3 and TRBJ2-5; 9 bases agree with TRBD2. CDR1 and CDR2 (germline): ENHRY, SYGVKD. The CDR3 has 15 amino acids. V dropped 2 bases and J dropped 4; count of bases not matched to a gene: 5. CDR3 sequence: CAISEASGNGETQYF. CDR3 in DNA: TGTGCCATCAGTGAGGCTAGCGGGAACGGAGAGACCCAGTACTTC.

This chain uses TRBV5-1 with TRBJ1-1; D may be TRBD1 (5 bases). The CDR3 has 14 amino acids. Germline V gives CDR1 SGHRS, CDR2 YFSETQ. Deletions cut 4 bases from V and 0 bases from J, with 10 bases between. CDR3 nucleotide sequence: TGCGCCAGCAGCGTAGGGGTCCTGAACACTGAAGCTTTCTTT. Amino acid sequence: CASSVGVLNTEAFF.

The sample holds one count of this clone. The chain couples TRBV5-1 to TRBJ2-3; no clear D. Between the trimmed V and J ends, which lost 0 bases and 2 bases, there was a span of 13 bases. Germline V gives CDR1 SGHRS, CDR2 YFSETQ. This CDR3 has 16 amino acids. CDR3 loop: CASSLEGGAFTDTQYF. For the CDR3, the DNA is TGCGCCAGCAGCTTGGAAGGCGGAGCTTTCACAGATACGCAGTATTTT.

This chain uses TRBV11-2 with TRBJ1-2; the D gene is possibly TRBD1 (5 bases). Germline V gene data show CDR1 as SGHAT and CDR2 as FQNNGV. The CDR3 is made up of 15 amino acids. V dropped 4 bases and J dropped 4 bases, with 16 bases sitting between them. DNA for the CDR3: TGTGCCAGCAGCTCCGGCCCGGGGCGGGGCTATGGCTACACCTTC. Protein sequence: CASSSGPGRGYGYTF.

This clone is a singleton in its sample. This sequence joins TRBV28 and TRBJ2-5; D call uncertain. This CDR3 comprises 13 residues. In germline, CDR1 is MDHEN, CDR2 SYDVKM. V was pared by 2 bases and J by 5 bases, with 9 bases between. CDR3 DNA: TGTGCCAGCAGTTTAGGAAATAGGGAGACCCAGTACTTC. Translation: CASSLGNRETQYF.

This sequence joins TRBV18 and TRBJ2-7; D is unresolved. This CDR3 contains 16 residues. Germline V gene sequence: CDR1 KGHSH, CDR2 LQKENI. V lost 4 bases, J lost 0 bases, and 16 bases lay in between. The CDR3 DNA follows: TGTGCCAGCTCACTGCCTCCATCAGGATTCTCCTACGAGCAGTACTTC. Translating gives CASSLPPSGFSYEQYF.

The DNA of the CDR3 is TGTGCCATCAGGACGGACAGGAGCACAGATACGCAGTATTTT. Translating it yields CAIRTDRSTDTQYF. The chain carries TRBV10-3 and TRBJ2-3; TRBD1 agrees at 7 bases. V lost 6 bases, J lost 0 bases, and 3 bases stayed unmatched. The CDR3 has 14 residues. CDR1 is ENHRY, CDR2 SYGVKD, per germline.

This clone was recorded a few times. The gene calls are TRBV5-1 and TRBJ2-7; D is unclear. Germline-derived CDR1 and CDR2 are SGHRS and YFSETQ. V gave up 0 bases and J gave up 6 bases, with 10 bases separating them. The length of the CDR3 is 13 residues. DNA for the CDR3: TGCGCCAGCAGCTTGGCGGCCGCCGCCGAGCAGTACTTC. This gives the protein CASSLAAAAEQYF.

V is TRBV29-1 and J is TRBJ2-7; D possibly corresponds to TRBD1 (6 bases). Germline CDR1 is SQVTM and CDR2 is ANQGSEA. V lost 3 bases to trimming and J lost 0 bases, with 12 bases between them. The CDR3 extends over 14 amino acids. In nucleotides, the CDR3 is TGCAGCGTTGAGGCGGACAGAAGCTCCTACGAGCAGTACTTC. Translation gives CSVEADRSSYEQYF.

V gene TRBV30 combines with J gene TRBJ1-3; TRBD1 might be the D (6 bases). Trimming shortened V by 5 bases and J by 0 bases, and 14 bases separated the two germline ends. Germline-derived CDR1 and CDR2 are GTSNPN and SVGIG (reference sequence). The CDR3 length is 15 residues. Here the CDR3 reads CAWSKGVSSGNTIYF. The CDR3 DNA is TGTGCCTGGTCGAAGGGGGTGAGCTCTGGAAACACCATATATTTT.

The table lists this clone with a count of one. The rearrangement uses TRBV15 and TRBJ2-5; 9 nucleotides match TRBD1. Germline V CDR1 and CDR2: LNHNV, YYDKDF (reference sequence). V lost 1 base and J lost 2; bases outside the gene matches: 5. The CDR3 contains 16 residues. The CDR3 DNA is TGTGCCACCAGCAGAGGAGGACAGGGGTCACAAGAGACCCAGTACTTC. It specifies CATSRGGQGSQETQYF.

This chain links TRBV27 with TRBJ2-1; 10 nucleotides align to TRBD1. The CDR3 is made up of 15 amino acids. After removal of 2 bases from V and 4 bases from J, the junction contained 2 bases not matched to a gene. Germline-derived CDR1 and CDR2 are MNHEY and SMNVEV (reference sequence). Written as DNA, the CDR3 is TGTGCCAGCAGTTTAGGACAGGGGGGGTACAATGAGCAGTTCTTC. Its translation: CASSLGQGGYNEQFF.

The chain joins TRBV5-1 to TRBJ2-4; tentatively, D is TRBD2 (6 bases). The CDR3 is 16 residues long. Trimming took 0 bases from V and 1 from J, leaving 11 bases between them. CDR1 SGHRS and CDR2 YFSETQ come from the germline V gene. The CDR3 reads CASSLEVAGAKNIQYF. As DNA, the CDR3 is TGCGCCAGCAGCTTGGAGGTGGCGGGGGCCAAAAACATTCAGTACTTC.

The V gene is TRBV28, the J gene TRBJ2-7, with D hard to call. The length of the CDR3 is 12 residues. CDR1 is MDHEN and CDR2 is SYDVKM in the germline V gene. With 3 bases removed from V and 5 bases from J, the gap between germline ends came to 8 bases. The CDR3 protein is CASSFGADEQYF. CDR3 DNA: TGTGCCAGCAGTTTTGGTGCGGACGAGCAGTACTTC.

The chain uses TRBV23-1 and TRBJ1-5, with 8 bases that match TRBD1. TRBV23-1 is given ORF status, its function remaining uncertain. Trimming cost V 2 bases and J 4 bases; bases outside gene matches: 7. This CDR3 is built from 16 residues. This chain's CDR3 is CASSQTPGQGNQPQHF. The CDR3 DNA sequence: TGCGCCAGCAGTCAAACCCCCGGACAGGGAAATCAGCCCCAGCATTTT.

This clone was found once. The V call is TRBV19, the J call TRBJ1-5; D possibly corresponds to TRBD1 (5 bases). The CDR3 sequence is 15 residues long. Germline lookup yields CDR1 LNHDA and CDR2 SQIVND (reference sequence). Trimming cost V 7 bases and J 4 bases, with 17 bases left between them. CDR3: CASNRIRESNQPQHF. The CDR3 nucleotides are TGTGCCAGTAATCGTATCAGGGAGAGTAATCAGCCCCAGCATTTT. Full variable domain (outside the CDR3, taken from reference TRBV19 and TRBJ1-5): DGGITQSPKYLFRKEGQNVTLSCEQNLNHDAMYWYRQDPGQGLRLIYYSQIVNDFQKGDIAEGYSVSREKKESFPLTVTSAQKNPTAFYLCASNRIRESNQPQHFGDGTRLSIL.